This T cell receptor (beta chain) was retrieved from a study of shared clonotypes between healthy human individuals. Study conclusions and caveats: Some naive CD4 clonotypes, around 4.7%, turned up in common across four donors.

A CD45RA+ naive subset and a CD45RA-negative memory subset were split from CD4+ cells. A word on this clone: Its cognate antigen is unknown.

Assay execution took place at the deep level. Sorted-subset replicate PCR reactions contained roughly 210 ng DNA, corresponding to around 30,000 T cell genomes. Some clones are missing from TCRdb's copy, which holds only in-frame ones; the method was immunoSEQ multiplex PCR. The repertoire has 1,400,000 or so clones, 98% to 99% of them found once; the top ten carry about 0.34%. The TCR sequence derives from a man under 40 in good health. Sequenced input: naive CD4+ T cells sorted from blood. Stated subset: CD45RA+ positively selected.

The CDR3 is CASGTMNTEAFF. CDR3 bases: TGTGCCAGCGGAACAATGAACACTGAAGCTTTCTTT. The rearrangement links TRBV28 to TRBJ1-1; D is unclear. V was pared by 8 bases and J by 0 bases, with 7 bases between. Germline V gene lookup returns CDR1 MDHEN and CDR2 SYDVKM. CDR3 size: 12 residues.